This T cell receptor (beta chain) was captured by sequencing in a study of T cell responses to AZD1222 COVID-19 vaccine. Whole-study results and caveats: Repertoires were collected only later (after the peak T cell response had occurred). Clonal diversity was possibly underestimated, and the donors were mostly white British, with more females. Targeting of unmutated variant regions was reportedly seen in nearly half of spike-specific TCRs. Increased Spike-specific TCR breadth and depth were observed after two AZD1222 doses.

This CDR3 has 14 residues. V lost 1 base to trimming and J lost 6 bases, with 9 bases between them. Per germline, CDR1 SGHAT and CDR2 FQNNGV. With respect to this clone: What it recognizes is unknown.

Clones were sequenced by immunoSEQ multiplex PCR, and TCRdb holds only the in-frame ones, with some missing. The sample consists of some 92,000 clones, roughly 90% of them appearing once. The sequence was obtained from an adult in good health. Source: peripheral blood, taken on day 0 of AZD1222 vaccination. V gene TRBV11-2 combines with J gene TRBJ1-4; D is undetermined. CDR3 DNA sequence: TGTGCCAGCAGCTTAGGTACTGTCGATGAAAAACTGTTTTTT. It encodes CASSLGTVDEKLFF.